Shown below are 27 T cell receptor beta chains from a single sample sequenced in a study of immune characterization of retroperitoneal liposarcoma. A single record per CDR3 protein comes from TCRdb applying MiXCR to the PCR reads. The data hold 9,500 to 13,000 distinct CDR3 sequences, with about a quarter observed a single time. Sequencing was carried out using tumor tissue. Receptor source: a male donor with retroperitoneal liposarcoma.

This clonotype was seen more than once but under ten times. The rearrangement uses TRBV10-2 and TRBJ2-1; D possibly corresponds to TRBD2 (6 bases). V was clipped by 2 bases and J by 8 bases, with 10 bases between them. From germline, CDR1 is WSHSY and CDR2 SAAADI. The CDR3 is 13 amino acids. Here the CDR3 DNA reads TGCGCCAGCAGTGAGAGGACTATCGATGAGCAGTTCTTC. This translates into CASSERTIDEQFF.

V usage is TRBV6-2 or TRBV6-3 and J usage is TRBJ1-1; 8 bases fit TRBD1. Trimming removed 7 bases from V and 1 base from J; junction bases left unmatched: 5. In germline, CDR1 is MNHEY, CDR2 SVGEGT. CDR3 length: 14 residues. The CDR3 is CASTLGQANTEAFF. The CDR3 nucleotides read TGTGCCAGCACACTGGGACAGGCGAACACTGAAGCTTTCTTT.

CDR3: CASRETSGRVDEQYF. As DNA, the CDR3 is TGTGCCAGCAGGGAGACTAGCGGGAGGGTGGACGAGCAGTACTTC. This chain connects TRBV6-1 to TRBJ2-7, with 14 positions matching TRBD2. The V gene's germline CDR1 is MNHNS and CDR2 SASEGT. CDR3 size: 15 residues. V trimming: 6 bases; J trimming: 5 bases; junction bases outside the gene matches: 6.

The CDR3 is CASSKHYPPGLAGGVQETQYF. In DNA form, the CDR3 reads TGTGCCAGCAGTAAACACTATCCCCCGGGACTAGCGGGGGGCGTACAAGAGACCCAGTACTTC. The V and J genes are TRBV6-1 and TRBJ2-5; TRBD2 agrees at 15 bases. CDR1 is MNHNS, CDR2 SASEGT, per germline. Trimming cost V 5 bases and J 2 bases; bases outside gene matches: 18. The CDR3 has 21 residues.

By share, this clonotype counts as medium-sized. The rearrangement uses TRBV7-8 and TRBJ2-1; 9 nucleotides line up with TRBD1. The CDR3 is 16 amino acids. The junction had 18 bases not matched to a gene; V was cut back by 5 bases and J by 13 bases. CDR1 SGHVS and CDR2 FQNEAQ come from the germline V gene. The CDR3 region has the DNA TGTGCCAGCAGCCCCTCTAGACAGGGGGGTGTGGAGACCCAGTTCTTC. Amino acid sequence: CASSPSRQGGVETQFF. Combining the CDR3 with reference TRBV7-8 and TRBJ2-1 gives the whole variable domain GAGVSQSPRYKVAKRGQDVALRCDPISGHVSLFWYQQALGQGPEFLTYFQNEAQLDKSGLPSDRFFAERPEGSVSTLKIQRTQQEDSAVYLCASSPSRQGGVETQFFGPGTRLTVL.

The rearrangement uses TRBV4-1 and TRBJ2-4; a possible D gene is TRBD2 (5 bases). CDR3 length: 14 amino acids. Germline-derived CDR1 and CDR2 are MGHRA and YSYEKL. With 3 bases removed from V and 13 bases from J, the gap between germline ends came to 19 bases. Written as DNA, the CDR3 is TGCGCCAGCAGCCATTGTGAGGGCGACGTGAAGCAGTACTTC. It encodes CASSHCEGDVKQYF.

This clonotype turned up a few times. The chain couples TRBV6-1 to TRBJ2-5, with 7 bases identical to TRBD2. The CDR3 covers 16 residues. Losses at the gene ends were 4 bases for V and 5 bases for J; bases not matched to a gene: 13. Germline V gene data show CDR1 as MNHNS and CDR2 as SASEGT. CDR3 in amino acids: CASSGGGVGRQETQYF. In DNA form, the CDR3 reads TGTGCCAGCAGTGGGGGAGGGGTCGGGAGGCAGGAGACCCAGTACTTC.

The gene calls are TRBV7-8 and TRBJ2-1; D might be TRBD1 (6 bases). The CDR3 is 15 residues long. V lost 5 bases and J lost 10, with 21 bases in between. Germline-derived CDR1 and CDR2 are SGHVS and FQNEAQ. In nucleotides, the CDR3 is TGTGCCAGCAGCCGGGGCAGGGGACCCTTCTACGAGCAGTTCTTC. Translating it yields CASSRGRGPFYEQFF. The full variable domain, in which reference TRBV7-8 and TRBJ2-1 provide the parts outside the CDR3, is GAGVSQSPRYKVAKRGQDVALRCDPISGHVSLFWYQQALGQGPEFLTYFQNEAQLDKSGLPSDRFFAERPEGSVSTLKIQRTQQEDSAVYLCASSRGRGPFYEQFFGPGTRLTVL.

This clonotype is labeled medium-sized. This chain connects TRBV7-2 to TRBJ2-5; TRBD1 matches at 9 bases. The V and J ends lost 5 bases and 2 bases, in that order; junction bases with no gene match: 9. This CDR3 comprises 16 residues. In germline, CDR1 is SGHTA, CDR2 FQGNSA. The CDR3 loop is CASSRTGVPQQETQYF. For the CDR3, the DNA is TGTGCCAGCAGCCGGACAGGGGTCCCCCAACAAGAGACCCAGTACTTC.

This clonotype is medium-sized in the sample. The V call is TRBV6-1, the J call TRBJ2-1, with 11 bases aligning to TRBD2. V was pared by 11 bases and J by 7 bases, with 7 bases of the junction left unmatched. In germline, CDR1 is MNHNS, CDR2 SASEGT. This CDR3 is 13 amino acids long. DNA for the CDR3: TGTGCCGGCCGACTAGCGGGAAGGAATGAGCAGTTCTTC. It specifies CAGRLAGRNEQFF.

Concerning this clonotype: A much larger clone is a single base away; this may be a read error. The CDR3 does not end in the conserved phenylalanine or tryptophan, so this is likely a read error. No DNA is shown, since the ends of the CDR3 on it are uncertain; the CDR3 is the one TCRdb lists. J is TRBJ2-3 and V is TRBV12-3 or TRBV12-4; TRBD2 is taken as the D call from the table, unchecked against the DNA. The CDR3 is 15 residues long, counting both termini. The CDR3 here is CASSHIAGTKRTQYL.

The chain is built from TRBV6-1 and TRBJ2-3, with TRBD2 matching 11 bases. V lost 3 bases, J lost 2 bases, and 4 bases stayed unmatched. Germline V CDR1 and CDR2: MNHNS, SASEGT. The CDR3 contains 16 residues. CDR3 residues: CASSDATSGATDTQYF. The CDR3 DNA follows: TGTGCCAGCAGTGACGCGACTAGCGGGGCCACAGATACGCAGTATTTT.

The rearrangement links TRBV4-1 to TRBJ1-5, with 8 bases lining up with TRBD1. J was trimmed by 2 bases and V by 2 bases; bases with no gene match: 2. The CDR3 has 15 amino acids. The germline V gene has CDR1 MGHRA and CDR2 YSYEKL. The CDR3 spells CASSQLTGGNQPQHF. The DNA of the CDR3 is TGCGCCAGCAGCCAACTGACAGGGGGCAATCAGCCCCAGCATTTT.

Concerning this clonotype: Germline is not matched at one junction end, which may reflect a read error. This chain connects TRBV6-6 to TRBJ2-1; 8 bases agree with TRBD2. The CDR3 covers 14 residues. CDR1 is MNHNY, CDR2 SVGAGI, per germline (reference sequence). CDR3: CASSYGTGGRELFF. CDR3 bases: TGTGCCAGCAGTTACGGTACGGGGGGGCGTGAGCTGTTCTTC.

This rearrangement joins TRBV6-1 to TRBJ2-3; perhaps TRBD2 as D (6 bases). Germline CDR1 MNHNS, CDR2 SASEGT. Trimming cost V 0 bases and J 4 bases, with 14 bases left between them. The CDR3 extends over 16 amino acids. CDR3 amino acids: CASSEAGGTGADTQYF. CDR3 in DNA: TGTGCCAGCAGTGAAGCAGGAGGGACTGGGGCAGATACGCAGTATTTT.

The chain combines TRBV7-9 with TRBJ2-4; 7 positions agree with TRBD1. The DNA end favors TRBJ2-7, so the J call may be wrong. The germline gives CDR1 SEHNR, CDR2 FQNEAQ (reference sequence). This CDR3 spans 14 amino acids. The DNA of the CDR3 is TGTGCCAGCAGCCTACCGGGACAGCCCTACGAGCAGTACTTC. The encoded protein is CASSLPGQPYEQYF.

This clonotype was recorded many times. This rearrangement joins TRBV12-3 or TRBV12-4 to TRBJ2-1; tentatively, D is TRBD2 (6 bases). This CDR3 has 14 residues. The germline V and J ends were trimmed by 7 bases and 13 bases, with 23 bases remaining between them. The CDR3 bases are TGTGCCAGCACCTTGGGGGGTTCCCAAGAGACCCAGTTCTTC. This codes for CASTLGGSQETQFF.

This clonotype was detected only a few times. This chain joins TRBV11-2 and TRBJ2-1; 7 bases line up with TRBD2. The germline CDR1 and CDR2 sequences are SGHAT and FQNNGV. CDR3 length equals 13 residues. V lost 1 base to trimming and J lost 9 bases; unmatched junction nucleotides: 3. The CDR3, as DNA: TGTGCCAGCAGCTTAGGGGAGGGGAGTGAGCAGTTCTTC. This translates into CASSLGEGSEQFF. Complete variable domain (other parts from reference TRBV11-2 and TRBJ2-1): EAGVAQSPRYKIIEKRQSVAFWCNPISGHATLYWYQQILGQGPKLLIQFQNNGVVDDSQLPKDRFSAERLKGVDSTLKIQPAKLEDSAVYLCASSLGEGSEQFFGPGTRLTVL.

CDR3 loop: CASSQVGSSGGVRQYF. The CDR3 nucleotides read TGCGCCAGCAGCCAAGTGGGGTCTAGCGGGGGGGTTCGGCAGTACTTC. The chain joins TRBV4-1 to TRBJ2-5; 12 nucleotides match TRBD2. The CDR3 is made up of 16 amino acids. In germline, CDR1 is MGHRA, CDR2 YSYEKL. V was clipped by 1 base and J by 11 bases; unmatched bases: 11.

The sample holds many counts of this clonotype. The chain links TRBV12-3 or TRBV12-4 to TRBJ2-3; 13 positions match TRBD2. After removal of 6 bases from V and 7 bases from J, the junction contained 7 bases not matched to a gene. The CDR3 is 15 residues long. CDR3 DNA sequence: TGTGCCAGCAGACAGACTAGCGGGGGGATACATACGCAGTATTTT. Translated, it gives CASRQTSGGIHTQYF.

A note on this clonotype: This CDR3 fails to terminate in the conserved phenylalanine or tryptophan, so it likely reflects a read error. V gene TRBV6-1 combines with J gene TRBJ2-5; 12 bases fit TRBD2. The assigned J gene may be wrong: the sequence end matches TRBJ2-7 better. This CDR3 has 15 amino acids. CDR1 is MNHNS and CDR2 is SASEGT in the germline V gene. CDR3 residues: CASSERLAGAYEQYP. The CDR3 region has the DNA TGTGCCAGCAGTGAACGACTAGCGGGAGCGTACGAGCAGTACCCC.

This clonotype was detected many times. V gene TRBV7-2 combines with J gene TRBJ1-5, with unresolved D. Germline V CDR1 and CDR2: SGHTA, FQGNSA. This CDR3 has 14 residues. The germline V and J ends were trimmed by 5 bases and 0 bases, with 8 bases remaining between them. CDR3 bases: TGTGCCAGCAGCCGAGACATTAGCAATCAGCCCCAGCATTTT. Encoded protein: CASSRDISNQPQHF. Looking up the rest from reference TRBV7-2 and TRBJ1-5 gives the full variable domain: GAGVSQSPSNKVTEKGKDVELRCDPISGHTALYWYRQSLGQGLEFLIYFQGNSAPDKSGLPSDRFSAERTGGSVSTLTIQRTQQEDSAVYLCASSRDISNQPQHFGDGTRLSIL.

The chain links TRBV6-1 to TRBJ2-1; TRBD1 is a possible D gene (7 bases). The CDR3 is 13 residues long. CDR1 and CDR2 from the germline V gene are MNHNS and SASEGT. Between the trimmed V and J ends, which lost 6 bases and 9 bases, there was a span of 15 bases. CDR3 sequence: CASRVRGEGEQFF. Written as DNA, the CDR3 is TGTGCCAGCAGGGTCAGGGGGGAAGGTGAGCAGTTCTTC.

This clonotype was picked up a small number of times. This sequence joins TRBV7-6 and TRBJ2-4; unclear D gene. The DNA end lines up better with TRBJ2-7; the J call may be wrong. The CDR3 has 15 residues. The germline gives CDR1 SGHVS, CDR2 FNYEAQ. The DNA for the CDR3 is TGTGCCAGCAGCTTAGAGGTAGGGAACTCCTACGAGCAGTACTTC. Translation: CASSLEVGNSYEQYF.

The CDR3 coding sequence is TGCGCCAGCAGCCAGGACGGGGTAGTGGCCGAGCAGTACTTC. Its protein is CASSQDGVVAEQYF. The chain couples TRBV4-3 to TRBJ2-4; a possible D gene is TRBD2 (5 bases). The J call may be wrong; the DNA end is better matched by TRBJ2-7. The germline CDR1 and CDR2 sequences are LGHNA and YSLEER. This CDR3 comprises 14 residues.

The chain recombines TRBV7-8 with TRBJ1-6; D possibly corresponds to TRBD1 (6 bases). The germline V gene encodes CDR1 SGHVS and CDR2 FQNEAQ. V was clipped by 4 bases and J by 3 bases, with 10 bases between them. The CDR3 consists of 15 residues. Here the CDR3 reads CASSSQGGYNSPLHF. The DNA for the CDR3 is TGTGCCAGCAGCTCGCAAGGGGGCTATAATTCACCCCTCCACTTT.

This clonotype was seen only once. This sequence joins TRBV6-8 and TRBJ2-5, with TRBD2 identical over 9 bases. Germline loops: CDR1 MNHGY, CDR2 SAAAGT. The CDR3 covers 14 residues. V trimming: 7 bases; J trimming: 0 bases; junction bases outside the gene matches: 3. CDR3 region: CASMRGGYQETQYF. The CDR3 DNA reads as TGTGCCAGCATGCGGGGGGGGTACCAAGAGACCCAGTACTTC.